Presented here are 9 T cell receptor beta chains from one specimen sequenced in a study of T cell responses to AZD1222 COVID-19 vaccine (dated by TCRdb to the early 2020s). Receptor libraries were prepared by the immunoSEQ multiplex PCR assay. As stored in TCRdb, this immuneACCESS dataset retains in-frame rearrangements with V and J assigned. A fraction of the clones does not appear; measured against another copy, unresolved V genes explain less than half of the discrepancy, and the remainder lacks a known reason. The sample yields 95,000 to 100,000 clones; approximately 90% were counted once. The top ten constitute 1.3% of the sample. The time point label here, explained by the study, means: baseline before first vaccination. The source material was peripheral blood, sampled on day 0 of AZD1222 vaccination. Receptors were obtained from an adult in good health.

The V and J genes are TRBV10-3 and TRBJ2-7; D is perhaps TRBD1 (5 bases). Germline CDR1 and CDR2: ENHRY and SYGVKD. Trimming removed 3 bases from V and 3 bases from J, with 18 bases in between. The CDR3 runs 16 residues. CDR3 DNA sequence: TGTGCCATCAGTGAAACGACAGTAACTAAGAACTACGAGCAGTACTTC. This sequence encodes CAISETTVTKNYEQYF.

The rearrangement links TRBV11-2 to TRBJ2-3; D is unresolved. V was shortened by 1 base and J by 6 bases, with 2 bases between the two germline ends. CDR3 length: 11 amino acids. Per the germline V gene, CDR1 is SGHAT and CDR2 is FQNNGV. The CDR3: CASSLGDTQYF. CDR3 nucleotide sequence: TGTGCCAGCAGCTTAGGGGATACGCAGTATTTT.

For this clone: Other DNA sequences in the same sample also yield this CDR3. This chain uses TRBV6-5 with TRBJ1-5, with D possibly TRBD1 on 5 matching bases. CDR1 is MNHEY and CDR2 is SVGAGI in the germline V gene. The CDR3 is made up of 15 amino acids. V shed 0 bases and J shed 3 bases, with 9 bases lying between them. DNA of the CDR3: TGTGCCAGCAGTTACTCGCAGACAGACAATCAGCCCCAGCATTTT. Translated: CASSYSQTDNQPQHF.

V gene TRBV6-2 or TRBV6-3 combines with J gene TRBJ1-5; D is uncertain. The germline CDR1 and CDR2 sequences are MNHEY and SVGEGT. V was clipped by 6 bases and J by 5 bases, with 11 bases between them. The length of the CDR3 is 13 residues. CDR3 in amino acids: CASSPRPYQPQHF. The CDR3 bases are TGTGCCAGCAGCCCCCGACCTTATCAGCCCCAGCATTTT.

The V and J genes are TRBV9 and TRBJ1-1; D ambiguous. The CDR3 covers 16 residues. Per germline, CDR1 SGDLS and CDR2 YYNGEE. Trimming removed 0 bases at V and 0 bases at J, with 12 bases between. The chain's CDR3 is CASSVAGYPMNTEAFF. Here the CDR3 DNA reads TGTGCCAGCAGCGTAGCCGGATACCCTATGAACACTGAAGCTTTCTTT. Using reference TRBV9 and TRBJ1-1 for the parts outside the CDR3, the full variable domain is DSGVTQTPKHLITATGQRVTLRCSPRSGDLSVYWYQQSLDQGLQFLIQYYNGEERAKGNILERFSAQQFPDLHSELNLSSLELGDSALYFCASSVAGYPMNTEAFFGQGTRLTVV.

The table lists this clone with a count of one. The chain recombines TRBV10-3 with TRBJ2-7; perhaps TRBD1 as D (5 bases). V lost 3 bases, J lost 3 bases, and 15 bases lay in between. Germline values: CDR1 ENHRY, CDR2 SYGVKD. CDR3 size: 15 residues. The CDR3 loop is CAISDPPAQGYEQYF. CDR3 DNA sequence: TGTGCCATCAGTGACCCCCCAGCTCAGGGCTACGAGCAGTACTTC.

V gene TRBV9 combines with J gene TRBJ2-3; possibly TRBD1 for D (5 bases). This CDR3 is built from 14 residues. Germline V gives CDR1 SGDLS, CDR2 YYNGEE. V lost 8 bases to trimming and J lost 0 bases, with 13 bases between them. The CDR3 protein is CASTPDSSTDTQYF. In DNA form, the CDR3 reads TGTGCCAGTACCCCAGACAGTAGCACAGATACGCAGTATTTT. The full variable domain, with the rest looked up from reference TRBV9 and TRBJ2-3, is DSGVTQTPKHLITATGQRVTLRCSPRSGDLSVYWYQQSLDQGLQFLIQYYNGEERAKGNILERFSAQQFPDLHSELNLSSLELGDSALYFCASTPDSSTDTQYFGPGTRLTVL.

This rearrangement joins TRBV28 to TRBJ1-5; D uncertain. The ends were cut back, 3 bases at V and 6 bases at J, with 12 bases in the middle. CDR3 length: 14 residues. In germline, CDR1 is MDHEN, CDR2 SYDVKM. The CDR3 protein is CASSLEVQTQPQHF. The CDR3 DNA reads TGTGCCAGCAGTTTGGAAGTCCAAACTCAGCCCCAGCATTTT.

The chain recombines TRBV29-1 with TRBJ1-5; D might be TRBD1 (5 bases). CDR1 is SQVTM, CDR2 ANQGSEA, per germline. V lost 8 bases and J lost 3, with 14 bases in between. The CDR3 has 13 residues. CDR3 sequence reads: CSYTTGPNQPQHF. As DNA, the CDR3 is TGCAGCTATACCACAGGTCCCAATCAGCCCCAGCATTTT.